These T cell receptor beta chains were read from a single sample in a study of blood T cell repertoires in COVID-19. TCRdb keeps only in-frame clones here, not all; method: immunoSEQ multiplex PCR. The sample gives approximately 120,000 clones, more than 75% of which show up once; approximately 1.5% is in the top ten. Sequenced input: peripheral blood. The receptor source for this set is a human donor in a cohort sampled during active COVID-19. CDR3s include the opening cysteine and the closing phenylalanine or tryptophan. Each record gives: clone size, D gene, J gene, CDR3 length, V gene, CDR3 protein, CDR3 DNA. A D gene is named only where the DNA matches it firmly. Clone size is not always given. Where it is, it says once, few, many or a class for expanded clones.

.,TRBD1,TRBJ2-7,13,TRBV5-5,CASSPTGAYEQYF,TGTGCCAGCAGCCCTACAGGGGCCTACGAGCAGTACTTC
.,.,TRBJ2-1,15,TRBV14,CASSPWLSSYNEQFF,TGTGCCAGCAGCCCATGGTTGAGCTCCTACAATGAGCAGTTCTTC
.,TRBD1,TRBJ2-4,15,TRBV5-1,CASSTGTGGKNIQYF,TGCGCCAGCAGCACGGGGACAGGGGGTAAAAACATTCAGTACTTC
.,TRBD1,TRBJ2-1,14,TRBV24-1,CATSVGDRVREQFF,TGTGCCACCAGTGTTGGGGACAGGGTTAGGGAGCAGTTCTTC
.,.,TRBJ1-1,15,TRBV7-9,CASSLAGSGNTEAFF,TGTGCCAGCAGCTTAGCCGGATCGGGGAACACTGAAGCTTTCTTT
.,.,TRBJ1-2,13,TRBV9,CASSDGTYYGYTF,TGTGCCAGCAGCGACGGGACTTACTATGGCTACACCTTC
few,.,TRBJ1-2,15,TRBV2,CASSRKFRGAYGYTF,TGTGCCAGCAGTAGAAAATTTCGGGGGGCCTATGGCTACACCTTC
once,TRBD1,TRBJ2-2,13,TRBV6-5,CASRDRGTGELFF,TGTGCCAGCAGGGACAGGGGAACCGGGGAGCTGTTTTTT
many,TRBD2,TRBJ2-7,14,TRBV6-2/TRBV6-3,CASSTPSSGIEQYF,TGTGCCAGCAGTACACCTTCTAGCGGGATCGAGCAGTACTTC
.,TRBD1,TRBJ1-1,16,TRBV28,CASVGQGPLMNTEAFF,TGTGCCAGCGTAGGACAGGGGCCTCTGATGAACACTGAAGCTTTCTTT
.,.,TRBJ2-5,15,TRBV7-2,CASSPRGGAWETQYF,TGTGCCAGCAGCCCAAGGGGGGGGGCCTGGGAGACCCAGTACTTC
.,TRBD1,TRBJ1-4,17,TRBV5-1,CASSLRTGVATNEKLFF,TGCGCCAGCAGCTTGAGGACAGGGGTCGCTACTAATGAAAAACTGTTTTTT
.,TRBD1,TRBJ1-4,13,TRBV13,CASSLRGGRELFF,TGTGCCAGCAGCCTACGAGGGGGCAGGGAACTGTTTTTT
.,TRBD2,TRBJ2-1,15,TRBV9,CASSVGLAGYNEQFF,TGTGCCAGCAGCGTAGGGCTAGCGGGGTACAATGAGCAGTTCTTC
.,TRBD2,TRBJ2-5,15,TRBV5-4,CASSGTSGMEETQYF,TGTGCCAGCAGCGGGACTAGCGGGATGGAAGAGACCCAGTACTTC
.,TRBD1,TRBJ2-1,17,TRBV19,CASSKGLGTGAYNEQFF,TGTGCCAGTAGTAAGGGCTTGGGAACAGGGGCCTACAATGAGCAGTTCTTC
.,.,TRBJ1-6,16,TRBV5-1,CASSFTSTGGDSPLHF,TGCGCCAGCAGCTTTACCTCGACCGGGGGAGATTCACCCCTCCACTTT
.,.,TRBJ2-6,15,TRBV28,CASSQAGSGANVLTF,TGTGCCAGCAGCCAGGCGGGTTCTGGGGCCAACGTCCTGACTTTC
few,TRBD1,TRBJ1-2,14,TRBV27,CASSFAATGDGYTF,TGTGCCAGCAGTTTCGCGGCGACAGGGGATGGCTACACCTTC
once,.,TRBJ2-7,12,TRBV5-8,CASSLSSYEQYF,TGTGCCAGCAGCCTGAGCTCCTACGAGCAGTACTTC
.,.,TRBJ1-1,13,TRBV12-3/TRBV12-4,CASSPNTNTEAFF,TGTGCCAGCAGTCCGAACACGAACACTGAAGCTTTCTTT
.,TRBD2,TRBJ2-7,14,TRBV9,CASSQGLAGVEQYF,TGTGCCAGCAGCCAAGGACTAGCGGGGGTCGAGCAGTACTTC
.,TRBD2,TRBJ2-7,14,TRBV6-5,CASRGLARILEQYF,TGTGCCAGCAGAGGACTAGCGCGAATCCTCGAGCAGTACTTC
.,TRBD2,TRBJ2-3,16,TRBV30,CAWTIGLAGFSDTQYF,TGTGCCTGGACCATAGGACTAGCGGGTTTTTCAGATACGCAGTATTTT
.,TRBD1,TRBJ1-4,15,TRBV7-9,CASSAIQGAGEKLFF,TGTGCCAGCAGCGCCATACAGGGGGCGGGTGAAAAACTGTTTTTT
.,.,TRBJ1-1,13,TRBV7-2,CASSLRANTEAFF,TGTGCCAGCAGCTTACGAGCGAACACTGAAGCTTTCTTT
.,.,TRBJ2-2,15,TRBV15,CATSRVGGDTGELFF,TGTGCCACCAGCAGAGTTGGCGGCGACACCGGGGAGCTGTTTTTT
.,.,TRBJ1-1,15,TRBV7-8,CASSAVQTSFTEAFF,TGTGCCAGCAGCGCCGTACAGACCTCGTTCACTGAAGCTTTCTTT
many,.,TRBJ2-1,16,TRBV27,CASSRTRPPSYNEQFF,TGTGCCAGCAGCCGTACTAGGCCACCTAGTTACAATGAGCAGTTCTTC
once,TRBD1,TRBJ1-2,13,TRBV6-5,CASRLQGNYGYTF,TGTGCCAGCAGATTACAGGGGAACTATGGCTACACCTTC
.,TRBD1,TRBJ1-2,14,TRBV5-1,CASSLAGGSYGYTF,TGCGCCAGCAGCTTAGCAGGGGGTAGCTATGGCTACACCTTC
.,.,TRBJ2-1,15,TRBV19,CASSHGRTPYNEQFF,TGTGCCAGTAGTCATGGGAGGACTCCCTACAATGAGCAGTTCTTC
.,.,TRBJ1-5,14,TRBV30,CAWSAPGGNQPQHF,TGTGCCTGGAGTGCCCCGGGGGGAAATCAGCCCCAGCATTTT
.,.,TRBJ1-2,13,TRBV15,CATSGAAHYGYTF,TGTGCCACCAGCGGAGCAGCGCACTATGGCTACACCTTC
once,.,TRBJ1-2,14,TRBV5-6,CASSPGAGDYGYTF,TGTGCCAGCTCCCCCGGCGCAGGCGACTATGGCTACACCTTC